Each of the 12 T cell receptor beta chains below was sequenced from the same sample in a study of blood T cell repertoires in COVID-19. Sequenced by immunoSEQ multiplex PCR; TCRdb stores in-frame clones only, minus some. The table includes under 200,000 clones, around 89% detected once. Sample: PBMCs or T cells enriched from blood (not recorded which). The receptor source for this set is a woman between 18 and 30 years old who had recovered from COVID-19.

The V and J genes are TRBV28 and TRBJ1-2, with 8 bases identical to TRBD1. The germline gives CDR1 MDHEN, CDR2 SYDVKM. The CDR3 spans 15 residues. The trim removed 3 bases at V and 7 bases at J, leaving 10 bases unmatched. CDR3 DNA: TGTGCCAGCAGTTTCCGAGACAGGGGTCTCGGTGGCTACACCTTC. Its protein product is CASSFRDRGLGGYTF.

V and J are TRBV29-1 and TRBJ1-4; D perhaps matches TRBD1 (6 bases). V lost 6 bases and J 0 bases, leaving 17 bases between the germline ends. Germline CDR1 and CDR2: SQVTM and ANQGSEA. The CDR3 spans 16 residues. The CDR3 DNA is TGCAGCGTGGACAGTCCCGACTCCGCAACTAATGAAAAACTGTTTTTT. It is translated as CSVDSPDSATNEKLFF.

The V call is TRBV6-6, the J call TRBJ1-1; D remains ambiguous. This CDR3 contains 15 residues. Germline-derived CDR1 and CDR2 are MNHNY and SVGAGI (reference sequence). The V end was cut by 4 bases, the J end by 1 base, with 13 bases between. The CDR3 protein is CASSFSGQTNTEAFF. CDR3 sequence (DNA): TGTGCCAGCAGTTTCAGCGGTCAGACGAACACTGAAGCTTTCTTT.

This chain uses TRBV18 with TRBJ1-3; 7 nucleotides line up with TRBD1. CDR1 and CDR2 from the germline V gene are KGHSH and LQKENI. The CDR3 contains 15 residues. The ends lost 4 bases at V and 0 bases at J; junction bases unmatched: 3. The CDR3 DNA follows: TGTGCCAGCTCACTGGACAGGCCCTCTGGAAACACCATATATTTT. Translating it yields CASSLDRPSGNTIYF.

This chain joins TRBV2 and TRBJ2-2, with 12 nucleotides matching TRBD1. This CDR3 has 14 amino acids. Germline CDR1 is SNHLY and CDR2 is FYNNEI. V was clipped by 6 bases and J by 5 bases; unmatched bases: 1. CDR3 protein: CASRGQGATGELFF. CDR3 nucleotides: TGTGCCAGCAGGGGACAGGGGGCTACCGGGGAGCTGTTTTTT.

This clone was counted between two and nine times. The rearrangement joins TRBV30 to TRBJ2-7; 9 bases fit TRBD1. This CDR3 comprises 14 residues. Germline CDR1 GTSNPN, CDR2 SVGIG (reference sequence). V lost 5 bases and J lost 2; bases outside the gene matches: 7. CDR3 loop: CAWSKGQGPYEQYF. CDR3 in DNA: TGTGCCTGGTCCAAGGGACAGGGTCCCTACGAGCAGTACTTC.

The DNA of the CDR3 is TGTGCCAGCAGCTTAGGCCCGATTCCAGCCGGGGAGCTGTTTTTT. Its protein is CASSLGPIPAGELFF. The chain recombines TRBV11-3 with TRBJ2-2; D unresolved. The CDR3 is 15 residues long. Germline loops: CDR1 SGHNT, CDR2 YENEEA. V was pared by 1 base and J by 6 bases, with 12 bases between.

This rearrangement joins TRBV19 to TRBJ2-3, with 8 bases that match TRBD2. V shed 2 bases, J shed 2 bases, and the junction held 6 bases outside the gene matches. Per germline, CDR1 LNHDA and CDR2 SQIVND (reference sequence). This CDR3 has 16 amino acids. Here the CDR3 reads CASSIFAGGPTDTQYF. The DNA for the CDR3 is TGTGCCAGTAGTATATTTGCGGGAGGCCCCACAGATACGCAGTATTTT.

This chain links TRBV3-1 (or the pseudogene TRBV3-2) with TRBJ2-7, with D perhaps matching TRBD1 (7 bases). V dropped 3 bases and J dropped 7 bases, with 16 bases sitting between them. Germline lookup yields CDR1 LGHDT and CDR2 YNNKEL (reference sequence). There are 14 residues in the CDR3. CDR3 amino acids: CASSHVEGAGEQYF. In DNA, the CDR3 is TGTGCCAGCAGCCATGTCGAGGGGGCGGGAGAGCAGTACTTC.

This clone has just one count. V usage is TRBV5-4 and J usage is TRBJ2-7; 10 bases line up with TRBD1. The CDR3 totals 15 residues. Per germline, CDR1 SGHNT and CDR2 YYREEE (reference sequence). V gave up 2 bases and J gave up 4 bases; unmatched junction bases: 6. In DNA, the CDR3 is TGTGCCAGCAGCTTCCGGGACAGGGGCGGGTACGAGCAGTACTTC. It specifies CASSFRDRGGYEQYF.

The chain uses TRBV30 and TRBJ2-1; TRBD2 aligns across 9 bases. J was trimmed by 6 bases and V by 0 bases; bases with no gene match: 3. The CDR3 covers 14 residues. Germline V CDR1 and CDR2: GTSNPN, SVGIG (reference sequence). This CDR3 is CAWSVQLAGNEQFF. The CDR3 DNA reads TGTGCCTGGAGTGTACAACTAGCGGGCAATGAGCAGTTCTTC.

This chain links TRBV7-9 with TRBJ2-2, with D perhaps TRBD2 (6 bases). Trimming took 1 base from V and 5 from J, leaving 17 bases between them. Germline values: CDR1 SEHNR, CDR2 FQNEAQ (reference sequence). This CDR3 spans 17 amino acids. The CDR3 sequence: CASSLGLAGYGTGELFF. Here the CDR3 DNA reads TGTGCCAGCAGCTTAGGCCTGGCGGGGTACGGGACCGGGGAGCTGTTTTTT.